Reported below is one T cell receptor (beta chain). The antigen is unknown. The data are from a study of cytomegalovirus exposure and HLA in healthy donors. Findings and limits, study-wide: There were some public TCRs occurring in many donors, but most TCR sequences were rare. The study recorded 160 or so TCR beta chains that were cytomegalovirus-associated.

Looked up from germline, CDR1 is SGHAT and CDR2 is FQNNGV. This CDR3 spans 15 amino acids. Trimming took off 5 bases at V and 4 bases at J, with 16 bases between the two ends. The donors were part of the validation cohort of 120 subjects. That cohort was separate from the first cohort, which comprised 550 to 750 subjects. The repertoire was sequenced with immunoSEQ multiplex PCR; TCRdb's copy has only in-frame clones and lacks some. This sample has some 250,000 clones; 90% occur once, and the top ten carry just over 3%. The V and J genes are TRBV11-2 and TRBJ2-3, with D perhaps matching TRBD1 or TRBD2 (5 bases each). Specimen: PBMCs. The TCR comes from a woman in her twenties or thirties in good health and CMV-seronegative. The CDR3 loop reads CASSLGRRTADTQYF. In nucleotides, the CDR3 is TGTGCCAGCAGCCTGGGACGTCGGACGGCAGATACGCAGTATTTT.